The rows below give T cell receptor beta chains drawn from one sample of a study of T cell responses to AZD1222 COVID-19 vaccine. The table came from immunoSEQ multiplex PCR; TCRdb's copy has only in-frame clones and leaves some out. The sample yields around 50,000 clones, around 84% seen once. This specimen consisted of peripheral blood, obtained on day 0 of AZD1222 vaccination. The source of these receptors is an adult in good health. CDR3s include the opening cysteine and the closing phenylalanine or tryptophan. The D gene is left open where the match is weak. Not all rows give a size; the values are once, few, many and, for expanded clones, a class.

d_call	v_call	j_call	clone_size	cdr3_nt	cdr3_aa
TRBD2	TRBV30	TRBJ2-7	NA	TGTGCCTGGAGTCAAGCGGGAGGGCCCGGTGAGCAGTACTTC	CAWSQAGGPGEQYF
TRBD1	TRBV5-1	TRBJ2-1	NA	TGCGCCAGCAGCCTGGGTAGACAGGGTAATGAGCAGTTCTTC	CASSLGRQGNEQFF
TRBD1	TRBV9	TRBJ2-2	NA	TGTGCCAGCAGTGCCCGGGACAGGGGGACCGGGGAGCTGTTTTTT	CASSARDRGTGELFF
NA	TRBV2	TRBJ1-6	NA	TGTGCCAGCAGTCCTGACAGTAATTCACCCCTCCACTTT	CASSPDSNSPLHF
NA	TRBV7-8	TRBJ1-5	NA	TGTGCCAGCAGCTTAGCGGCAGCAAGGAGTTCCAATCAGCCCCAGCATTTT	CASSLAAARSSNQPQHF
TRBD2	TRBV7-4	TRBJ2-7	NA	TGTGCCAGCAGCCCCCTAGCGGAAAGTACCTACGAGCAGTACTTC	CASSPLAESTYEQYF
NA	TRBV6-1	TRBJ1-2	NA	TGTGCCAGCAGTGAACGGGCAGTCTTATATGGCTACACCTTC	CASSERAVLYGYTF
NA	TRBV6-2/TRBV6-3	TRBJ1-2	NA	TGTGCCAGCAGACCTGGTAACTATGGCTACACCTTC	CASRPGNYGYTF
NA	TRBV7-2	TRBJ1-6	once	TGTGCCAGCAGCCTCCGCAATTCACCCCTCCACTTT	CASSLRNSPLHF
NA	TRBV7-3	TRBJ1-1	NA	TGTGCCAGCAGCCGAGACGGTGGGGTCGGGACTGAAGCTTTCTTT	CASSRDGGVGTEAFF
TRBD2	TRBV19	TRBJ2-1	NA	TGTGCCAGTAGTATAGTTAGCGGGGGTGAGCAGTTCTTC	CASSIVSGGEQFF
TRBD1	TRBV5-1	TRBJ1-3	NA	TGCGCCAGCTCGAGGGGGACAGCCTCTGGAAACACCATATATTTT	CASSRGTASGNTIYF
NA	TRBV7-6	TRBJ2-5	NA	TGTGCCAGCAGCTTAGCGGACGGGATTCAAGAGACCCAGTACTTC	CASSLADGIQETQYF
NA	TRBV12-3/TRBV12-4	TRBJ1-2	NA	TGTGCCAGCAGTCCCTGGTTATACTACGGCTACACCTTC	CASSPWLYYGYTF
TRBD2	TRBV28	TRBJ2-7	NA	TGTGCCAGCAATAGCGGGAGCTCCTACGAGCAGTACTTC	CASNSGSSYEQYF
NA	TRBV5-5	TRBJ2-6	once	TGTGCCAGCAGCTCGTTCGGGGGTTTTGGGGCCAACGTCCTGACTTTC	CASSSFGGFGANVLTF
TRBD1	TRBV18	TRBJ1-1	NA	TGTGCCAGCTCGCTACGAGCAGGGGGCTGGGACACTGAAGCTTTCTTT	CASSLRAGGWDTEAFF
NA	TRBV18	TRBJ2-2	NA	TGTGCCAGCTCACCCCGGAGGGCAAAATCTGGGGAGCTGTTTTTT	CASSPRRAKSGELFF
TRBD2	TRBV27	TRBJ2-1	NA	TGTGCCAGCAGTGCGCCACTAGCGGGGCGTTACAATGAGCAGTTCTTC	CASSAPLAGRYNEQFF
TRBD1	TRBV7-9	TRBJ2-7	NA	TGTGCCAGCAGCTCAGCGGACAGGGGCGGCCTAGAGCAGTACTTC	CASSSADRGGLEQYF
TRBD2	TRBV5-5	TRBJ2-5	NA	TGTGCCAGCAGCTCCTTCACTAGCGGGGTACAAGAGACCCAGTACTTC	CASSSFTSGVQETQYF
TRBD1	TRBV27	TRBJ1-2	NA	TGTGCCAGCAGAAAATGGGACAGCCCTAACTATGGCTACACCTTC	CASRKWDSPNYGYTF
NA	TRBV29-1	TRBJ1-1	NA	TGCAGCGGGGTCGGGACCCTAACCTGGAACACTGAAGCTTTCTTT	CSGVGTLTWNTEAFF
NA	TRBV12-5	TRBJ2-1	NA	TGTGCTAGTGTCCTCGGACAATGGGTAAATGAGCAGTTCTTC	CASVLGQWVNEQFF
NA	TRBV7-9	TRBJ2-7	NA	TGTGCCAGCAGCTTAGAAAATACCTACGAGCAGTACTTC	CASSLENTYEQYF
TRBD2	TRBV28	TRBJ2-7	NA	TGTGCCAGCAATACCCTAGCGGGAGTTTTATACGAGCAGTACTTC	CASNTLAGVLYEQYF
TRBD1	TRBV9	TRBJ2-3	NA	TGTGCCAGCAGCGCCAAACAGGGGCTGGGCACAGATACGCAGTATTTT	CASSAKQGLGTDTQYF
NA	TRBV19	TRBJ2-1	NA	TGTGCCAGTACCCCCTTATCCGGGGTTGGGGCATACAATGAGCAGTTCTTC	CASTPLSGVGAYNEQFF
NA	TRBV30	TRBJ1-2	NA	TGTGCCTGGGGCACTGGACGGTATGGCTACACCTTC	CAWGTGRYGYTF
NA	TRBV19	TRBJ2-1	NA	TGTGCCAGTAGTATGTTTGGAACTAAGGGTGAGCAGTTCTTC	CASSMFGTKGEQFF
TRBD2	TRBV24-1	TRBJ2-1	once	TGTGCCACCAGTGATCCACGACTAGCCTCCTACAATGAGCAGTTCTTC	CATSDPRLASYNEQFF